This TCR beta chain was sequenced for a study of vaccination and CD4 T cells after COVID-19. Study context: Either the Pfizer-BioNTech BNT162b2 or Moderna mRNA-1273 vaccine was given as two doses. Collection of post-COVID samples occurred a median around 91 days after diagnosis, spanning a range of 35 to 161.

The germline V and J ends were trimmed by 5 bases and 0 bases, with 15 bases remaining between them. The CDR3 runs 15 residues. From germline, CDR1 is DFQATT and CDR2 SNEGSKA (reference sequence). Note on this clonotype: Its antigen is undetermined.

The Oncomine TCR Beta short-read assay sequenced DNA from cultured CD4+ T cells. After culture, CD4+ T cells served as the source for genomic DNA extraction. MiXCR, applied by TCRdb to the PCR reads, yields one record per CDR3 protein. The sample shows roughly 20,000 distinct CDR3 sequences, about 39% of them seen only once. Documented treatment: approximately nine-day PBMC culture with coronavirus spike peptide pools or control peptides (ViraFEST assay). Around 2.1 million PBMCs went into each well for culture with around 9.2 IU/ml IL-2 and 10 ug/ml peptide pools. V gene TRBV20-1 combines with J gene TRBJ2-3; D is ambiguous. Sequences were derived from CD4+ T cells from blood, cultured in vitro, sampled before SARS-CoV-2 vaccination. The receptor comes from a human donor who had recovered from COVID-19. CDR3 sequence: CSAHLIKRSTDTQYF. CDR3 nucleotide sequence: TGCAGTGCTCACCTGATCAAACGCAGCACAGATACGCAGTATTTT.